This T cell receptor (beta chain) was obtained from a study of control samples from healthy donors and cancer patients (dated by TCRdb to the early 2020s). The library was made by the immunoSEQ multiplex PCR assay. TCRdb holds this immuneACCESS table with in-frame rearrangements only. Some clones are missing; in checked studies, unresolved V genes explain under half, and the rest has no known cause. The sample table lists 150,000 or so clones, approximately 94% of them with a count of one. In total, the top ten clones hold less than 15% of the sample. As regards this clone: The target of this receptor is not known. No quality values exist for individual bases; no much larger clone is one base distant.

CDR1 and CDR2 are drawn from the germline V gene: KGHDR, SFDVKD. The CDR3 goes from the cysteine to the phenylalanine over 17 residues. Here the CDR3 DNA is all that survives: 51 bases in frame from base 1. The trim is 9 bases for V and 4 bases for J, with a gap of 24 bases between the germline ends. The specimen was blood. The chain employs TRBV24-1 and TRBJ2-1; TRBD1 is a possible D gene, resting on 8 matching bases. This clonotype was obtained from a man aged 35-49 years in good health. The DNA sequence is TGTGCCACCGGCGGGAGACAGGGGATGGAGGCGTACAATGAGCAGTTCTTC. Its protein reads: CATGGRQGMEAYNEQFF.